Reported below is one T cell receptor beta chain. Antigen: not known. The source of the sample is a study of regulatory T cells in long-lasting Graves disease. Study-level findings and limits: Those with persistent Graves' had less TCR diversity than newly diagnosed patients. Persistent disease was associated with favored TRBV28 usage and with favored use of TRBJ1-2 and TRBJ2-5.

Germline CDR1 LNHDA, CDR2 SQIVND (reference sequence). The CDR3 contains 14 residues. V shed 6 bases and J 7 bases; nucleotides not matched to a gene: 8. CDR3 regions were amplified by Arm-PCR using iRepertoire HTBI primers to build TCR beta libraries. Source study methods: Across all samples, about 60 TRBV segments and about 13 TRBJ segments were identified. MiXCR was run by TCRdb on the multiplex PCR reads, yielding one entry per CDR3 protein. Here the V and J calls rest on TCRdb's processing, not on the authors' analysis. Of about half a million distinct CDR3 sequences in the sample, approximately 12% were seen once. Time point in this sample: newly diagnosed GD, antithyroid drugs for less than 3 months. Making the TCR library involved RNA that had been extracted from PBMCs. This same sample was also part of a study on T cells in Graves' hyperthyroidism and ophthalmopathy.

The V call is TRBV19, the J call TRBJ2-1, with 8 nucleotides matching TRBD2. The sequence came from a woman aged 25 to 39 with Graves disease. Source: peripheral blood mononuclear cells (PBMCs), taken at new diagnosis, from a patient treated with antithyroid drugs. DNA of the CDR3: TGTGCCAGTAGCGAGCGGGAGTATGAAAATGAGCAGTTCTTC. Its protein is CASSEREYENEQFF.